These 9 T cell receptor beta chains were all obtained from the same sample, sequenced in a study of Tregs in tolerant kidney transplant recipients (dated by TCRdb to between 2018 and 2021). The sample's time point label is to be understood as: blood sample drawn before combined kidney and bone marrow transplant. Library construction relied on the immunoSEQ multiplex PCR assay. What TCRdb holds here is the immuneACCESS table cut down to in-frame rearrangements. Part of the clones is not present; checked against another copy, under half of the missing clones reflect an unresolved V gene, and the others are unexplained. The sample data list tens of thousands of clones, and approximately 98% of these were observed just once. 0.34% of the sample rests with the top ten. The material sequenced was Tregs from blood, taken before the transplant. The source of these receptors is a human donor who received a combined kidney and bone marrow transplant.

This chain uses TRBV5-1 with TRBJ1-2; TRBD1 is a possible D gene (6 bases). This CDR3 comprises 14 residues. The germline V gene has CDR1 SGHRS and CDR2 YFSETQ. V lost 0 bases and J lost 4, with 10 bases in between. As DNA, the CDR3 is TGCGCCAGCAGCTTGGATCAGGGGCCCTATGGCTACACCTTC. This sequence encodes CASSLDQGPYGYTF.

V gene TRBV5-4 combines with J gene TRBJ1-2, with a tentative D call TRBD1 (5 bases). The CDR3 totals 15 residues. With 1 base removed from V and 4 bases from J, the gap between germline ends came to 14 bases. Germline lookup yields CDR1 SGHNT and CDR2 YYREEE (reference sequence). CDR3 bases: TGTGCCAGCAGCTTGCAGGGTATGGTTGGCTATGGCTACACCTTC. As protein: CASSLQGMVGYGYTF.

This clone was recorded only once. This sequence joins TRBV4-3 and TRBJ1-2; perhaps TRBD1 as D (6 bases). V lost 4 bases and J lost 1, with 13 bases in between. This CDR3 region has 15 residues. Germline V gene data show CDR1 as LGHNA and CDR2 as YSLEER. CDR3 loop: CASSLATGLNYGYTF. CDR3 nucleotides: TGCGCCAGCAGCCTCGCGACAGGTCTTAACTATGGCTACACCTTC.

The V call is TRBV29-1, the J call TRBJ1-2, with 9 bases matching TRBD1. With 6 bases clipped from V and 2 bases from J, the junction kept 4 bases outside the gene matches. CDR1 SQVTM and CDR2 ANQGSEA come from the germline V gene. CDR3 length: 13 amino acids. CDR3 sequence: CSVRDRVNYGYTF. The CDR3 region has the DNA TGCAGCGTGAGGGACAGGGTGAACTATGGCTACACCTTC.

The rearrangement uses TRBV28 and TRBJ1-2, with D possibly matching TRBD1 (6 bases). CDR1 is MDHEN and CDR2 is SYDVKM in the germline V gene. This CDR3 spans 13 amino acids. Trimming pared 5 bases from V and 4 bases from J, leaving 11 bases between. In DNA form, the CDR3 reads TGTGCCAGCAGTCAAGGGGGATTCTATGGCTACACCTTC. This gives the protein CASSQGGFYGYTF.

J is TRBJ2-7 and V is TRBV27; 7 bases are shared with TRBD2. The length of the CDR3 is 15 residues. V trimming: 6 bases; J trimming: 3 bases; junction bases outside the gene matches: 11. CDR1 MNHEY and CDR2 SMNVEV come from the germline V gene (reference sequence). The CDR3 region is CASRMRGLPYYEQYF. CDR3 coding DNA: TGTGCCAGCAGAATGAGGGGACTACCCTACTACGAGCAGTACTTC.

The chain has TRBV30 and TRBJ2-4, with D maybe TRBD1 (6 bases). Looked up from germline, CDR1 is GTSNPN and CDR2 is SVGIG (reference sequence). The V and J ends lost 5 bases and 3 bases respectively, with 17 bases between them. There are 15 residues in the CDR3. This CDR3 reads CAWRTASSGKNIQYF. CDR3 nucleotides: TGTGCCTGGCGGACAGCCTCATCGGGCAAAAACATTCAGTACTTC.

This chain links TRBV6-5 with TRBJ2-1, with 7 bases that match TRBD2. The CDR3 runs 16 residues. The V gene end was trimmed by 2 bases and the J gene end by 1 base; junction bases not matched to a gene: 5. CDR1 is MNHEY and CDR2 is SVGAGI in the germline V gene. This chain's CDR3 is CASSYLPGGSYNEQFF. The CDR3 DNA reads TGTGCCAGCAGTTACCTCCCCGGGGGGTCCTACAATGAGCAGTTCTTC.

The rearrangement uses TRBV4-3 and TRBJ1-2, with D maybe TRBD1 (6 bases). This CDR3 is 12 amino acids long. Looked up from germline, CDR1 is LGHNA and CDR2 is YSLEER. Trimming removed 2 bases from V and 8 bases from J, with 9 bases in between. CDR3 sequence reads: CASSQTGLGYTF. The CDR3 DNA is TGCGCCAGCAGCCAAACAGGGTTAGGCTACACCTTC.